This TCR beta chain came from a study of patients and donors after allogeneic stem cell transplantation. The length of the CDR3 is 14 residues. In germline, CDR1 is MNHEY, CDR2 SMNVEV (reference sequence). With 4 bases removed from V and 1 base from J, the gap between germline ends came to 10 bases. MiXCR, run by TCRdb on the RT-PCR reads, gives a single entry per CDR3 protein. The sample comprises some 960,000 distinct CDR3 sequences, 18% of which are singletons, and around 6% rests with the top ten. The sample was blood, either unsorted or a sorted T cell fraction (not recorded which). This chain uses TRBV27 with TRBJ1-1; D is ambiguous. The sequence came from a human donor who was either an allogeneic HSCT recipient or a stem cell or donor lymphocyte infusion donor (not recorded which). It is not recorded whose cells these are; they may come from a transplant donor. CDR3 in DNA: TGTGCCAGCAGTTGGGGTCGACAGAACACTGAAGCTTTCTTT. It is translated as CASSWGRQNTEAFF.